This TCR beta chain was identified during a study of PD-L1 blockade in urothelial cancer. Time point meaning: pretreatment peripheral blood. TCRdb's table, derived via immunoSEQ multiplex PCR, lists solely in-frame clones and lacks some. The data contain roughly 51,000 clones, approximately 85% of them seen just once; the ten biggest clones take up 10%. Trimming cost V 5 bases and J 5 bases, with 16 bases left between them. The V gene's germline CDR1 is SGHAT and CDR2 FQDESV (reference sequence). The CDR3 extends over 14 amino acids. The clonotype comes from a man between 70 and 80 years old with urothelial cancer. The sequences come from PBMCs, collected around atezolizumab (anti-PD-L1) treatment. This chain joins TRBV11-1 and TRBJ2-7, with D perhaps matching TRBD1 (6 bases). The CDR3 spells CASSQSPNRDEQYF. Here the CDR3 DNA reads TGTGCCAGCAGCCAATCCCCGAACAGGGACGAGCAGTACTTC.